This T cell receptor (beta chain) was sequenced during a study of blood T cell repertoires in COVID-19. Study information: Sources were T cells, B-cell-depleted T cells, or PBMCs; the material itself was cDNA or gDNA.

CDR3 length equals 14 residues. Germline V CDR1 and CDR2: SGHDT, YYEEEE. The germline V and J ends were trimmed by 0 bases and 4 bases, with 10 bases remaining between them. Assay: immunoSEQ multiplex PCR; the TCRdb copy retains only in-frame clones and omits some. The sample includes about 100,000 clones, roughly 72% of them seen just once. This clonotype was sampled from an elderly man with acute or convalescent COVID-19. This chain joins TRBV5-6 and TRBJ1-2, with a tentative D call TRBD1 (5 bases). The material sequenced was peripheral blood. DNA for the CDR3: TGTGCCAGCAGCTTGGAGGCAGGGCCCTATGGCTACACCTTC. This encodes CASSLEAGPYGYTF.